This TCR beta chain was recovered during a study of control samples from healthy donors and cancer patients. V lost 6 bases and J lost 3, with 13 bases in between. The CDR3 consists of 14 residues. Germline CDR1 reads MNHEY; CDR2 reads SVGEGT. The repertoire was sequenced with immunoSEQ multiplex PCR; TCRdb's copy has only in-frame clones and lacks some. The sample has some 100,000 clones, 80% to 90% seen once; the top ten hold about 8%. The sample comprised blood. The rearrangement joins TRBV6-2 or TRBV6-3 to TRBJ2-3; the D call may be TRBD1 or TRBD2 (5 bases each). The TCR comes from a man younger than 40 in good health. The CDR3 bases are TGTGCCAGCAGCGCCACGAGGGGAACAGATACGCAGTATTTT. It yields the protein CASSATRGTDTQYF.